One and the same sample provided the 32 T cell receptor beta chains below, sequenced in a study of T cells expressing NK-cell markers. TCRdb derives one entry per CDR3 protein from the 5' RACE reads, leaving out DNA. In all, the sample yields hundreds of thousands of distinct CDR3 sequences. The sequencing sample was made of blood T cells: a sorted CD56 or NKG2C T cell subset, CD4+ or CD8+ T cells, or bulk PBMC T cells (not recorded which). The receptor source for this set is a man aged 18 to 30 in good health.

The rearrangement uses TRBV7-9 and TRBJ2-1. The CDR3 has 15 amino acids. The germline V gene has CDR1 SEHNR and CDR2 FQNEAQ (reference sequence). The CDR3 sequence: CASSLVPGLNNEQFF.

The rearrangement uses TRBV19 and TRBJ1-2; the D call from TCRdb, TRBD1, cannot be confirmed without DNA. CDR1 and CDR2 from the germline V gene are LNHDA and SQIVND (reference sequence). The length of the CDR3 is 14 residues. The CDR3 sequence: CASGVGQAGAGYTF.

The J gene is TRBJ2-7, the V gene TRBV6-5. The CDR3 contains 15 residues. Germline V gene sequence: CDR1 MNHEY, CDR2 SVGAGI. The CDR3: CASSYSSGRAYEQYF.

The chain uses TRBV7-9 and TRBJ2-3; TCRdb gives TRBD1 as the D gene, but with no DNA this cannot be confirmed. Per the germline V gene, CDR1 is SEHNR and CDR2 is FQNEAQ (reference sequence). The CDR3 runs to 15 residues. CDR3 residues: CASSLPTGGSDTQYF.

This chain links TRBV29-1 with TRBJ1-1; TCRdb's D call of TRBD1 is untestable without DNA. This CDR3 is 14 amino acids long. Per the germline V gene, CDR1 is SQVTM and CDR2 is ANQGSEA. The CDR3 is CSVEGRGGNTEAFF.

This rearrangement joins TRBV6-4 to TRBJ2-2; TCRdb's D gene call, TRBD1, goes unchecked for lack of DNA. The CDR3 is 19 amino acids. Germline CDR1 MRHNA, CDR2 SNTAGT. CDR3 region: CASRSTPGRPRGSAGELFF.

V and J are TRBV7-2 and TRBJ2-4; the TRBD1 assignment by TCRdb is unverifiable without DNA. This CDR3 region has 13 residues. Per germline, CDR1 SGHTA and CDR2 FQGNSA. The CDR3 reads CASSLPGGNIQYF.

The rearrangement joins TRBV7-2 to TRBJ2-4; TCRdb proposes TRBD1, but this gene call is untestable without DNA. CDR3 size: 17 residues. Germline V gene lookup returns CDR1 SGHTA and CDR2 FQGNSA. The CDR3 spells CASSLASGIPAKNIQYF.

The chain uses TRBV6-5 and TRBJ2-1; the D call of TRBD1 rests on TCRdb alone, since no DNA is present to check it. CDR3 length: 12 residues. Germline values: CDR1 MNHEY, CDR2 SVGAGI. The CDR3 reads CASTDAGTQQFF.

The chain couples TRBV20-1 to TRBJ2-7. The CDR3 runs to 11 residues. CDR1 is DFQATT and CDR2 is SNEGSKA in the germline V gene (reference sequence). Here the CDR3 reads CSASDSLSAYF.

This rearrangement joins TRBV24-1 to TRBJ2-1; TCRdb's D call, TRBD2, is unchecked because there is no DNA. The CDR3 totals 20 residues. Per germline, CDR1 KGHDR and CDR2 SFDVKD. CDR3 sequence reads: CATSGNRTSGRAISYNEQFF.

This chain connects TRBV19 to TRBJ2-3; no DNA is available, so the TRBD2 call from TCRdb remains unchecked. This CDR3 has 15 amino acids. Germline loops: CDR1 LNHDA, CDR2 SQIVND (reference sequence). CDR3: CASSAAGLSRDTQYF.

This chain links TRBV11-2 with TRBJ2-3; there is no DNA to check the TCRdb D call of TRBD2. This CDR3 is 18 amino acids long. Germline lookup yields CDR1 SGHAT and CDR2 FQNNGV. The CDR3: CASSPQPLAGGRTDTQYF.

The rearrangement joins TRBV5-1 to TRBJ2-1; TCRdb outputs TRBD1, but without DNA this stays unchecked. Germline CDR1 reads SGHRS; CDR2 reads YFSETQ. The CDR3 covers 14 residues. The CDR3 region is CASSLVPGVNEQFF.

V gene TRBV2 combines with J gene TRBJ2-2; TCRdb calls TRBD2, which cannot be checked without DNA. Germline V gene lookup returns CDR1 SNHLY and CDR2 FYNNEI. The CDR3 has 16 residues. CDR3 amino acids: CASSTTSGMGTGELFF.

The chain couples TRBV10-3 to TRBJ1-5; TCRdb's D gene call, TRBD1, goes unchecked for lack of DNA. CDR1 and CDR2 from the germline V gene are ENHRY and SYGVKD. The CDR3 is made up of 15 amino acids. The CDR3 region is CAISESWTGDKPQHF.

V gene TRBV4-3 combines with J gene TRBJ2-7. The CDR3 spans 14 residues. The germline CDR1 and CDR2 sequences are LGHNA and YSLEER. The CDR3 reads CASSQDRDFYEQYF.

The chain combines TRBV20-1 with TRBJ2-7; the TCRdb call, TRBD2, lacks DNA for checking. The CDR3 has 13 amino acids. Germline assignment: CDR1 DFQATT and CDR2 SNEGSKA (reference sequence). Here the CDR3 reads CSAGGTSVEEQYF.

V gene TRBV19 combines with J gene TRBJ2-1; as DNA is missing, the TRBD1 call by TCRdb cannot be tested. From germline, CDR1 is LNHDA and CDR2 SQIVND (reference sequence). The CDR3 length is 15 residues. This chain's CDR3 is CASSIRLGTGVKQFF.

This rearrangement joins TRBV12-3 or TRBV12-4 to TRBJ2-1; TCRdb selects TRBD1, and the lack of DNA leaves this call unchecked. CDR3 size: 20 residues. The CDR3 is CASSLRKTELIAATYNEQFF.

The chain is built from TRBV6-5 and TRBJ2-7. CDR3 length: 14 amino acids. Germline V CDR1 and CDR2: MNHEY, SVGAGI. The CDR3 protein is CASSYRREGYEQYF.

The chain is built from TRBV9 and TRBJ2-5. There are 15 residues in the CDR3. Per germline, CDR1 SGDLS and CDR2 YYNGEE. The CDR3 protein is CASSVGARDQETQYF.

The gene calls are TRBV5-5 and TRBJ2-5. Germline lookup yields CDR1 SGHKS and CDR2 YYEKEE (reference sequence). The CDR3 covers 14 residues. The CDR3 loop is CASSHHGAEETQYF.

The chain recombines TRBV28 with TRBJ1-2; TCRdb returns TRBD1, unconfirmable since there is no DNA. The germline V gene encodes CDR1 MDHEN and CDR2 SYDVKM. There are 13 residues in the CDR3. This CDR3 is CASSQDRSYGYTF.

This rearrangement joins TRBV7-6 to TRBJ2-1; lacking DNA, the TRBD1 call made by TCRdb goes unchecked. The germline V gene encodes CDR1 SGHVS and CDR2 FNYEAQ. CDR3 length: 16 amino acids. This CDR3 is CASSLIGTGLYNEQFF. Looking up the rest from reference TRBV7-6 and TRBJ2-1 gives the full variable domain: GAGVSQSPRYKVTKRGQDVALRCDPISGHVSLYWYRQALGQGPEFLTYFNYEAQQDKSGLPNDRFSAERPEGSISTLTIQRTEQRDSAMYRCASSLIGTGLYNEQFFGPGTRLTVL.

This chain joins TRBV20-1 and TRBJ2-1; TCRdb's D call, TRBD2, is unchecked because there is no DNA. Germline-derived CDR1 and CDR2 are DFQATT and SNEGSKA (reference sequence). The length of the CDR3 is 12 residues. The CDR3 is CSARDRRREQFF.

The V gene is TRBV4-1, the J gene TRBJ2-2; TCRdb selects TRBD2, and the lack of DNA leaves this call unchecked. Germline V gene lookup returns CDR1 MGHRA and CDR2 YSYEKL. The CDR3 spans 17 residues. The CDR3: CASSQFGLAGAPGELFF.

The chain links TRBV4-3 to TRBJ2-2; the D gene TCRdb calls, TRBD2, cannot be checked with no DNA. There are 18 residues in the CDR3. Germline CDR1 is LGHNA and CDR2 is YSLEER. The CDR3 is CASSQVLKSGRDTGELFF.

The chain is built from TRBV6-2 or TRBV6-3 and TRBJ2-3; the D call of TRBD2 rests on TCRdb alone, since no DNA is present to check it. From germline, CDR1 is MNHEY and CDR2 SVGEGT. The CDR3 has 14 amino acids. The CDR3: CASGRERETDTQYF.

This sequence joins TRBV29-1 and TRBJ2-1. The germline V gene encodes CDR1 SQVTM and CDR2 ANQGSEA. The CDR3 sequence is 14 residues long. The CDR3 is CSVAPFGPYNEQFF.

The chain joins TRBV29-1 to TRBJ1-1. Germline CDR1 reads SQVTM; CDR2 reads ANQGSEA. This CDR3 spans 13 amino acids. CDR3 residues: CSTTQGRGTEAFF.

The chain uses TRBV5-1 and TRBJ2-1. CDR3 length: 14 residues. CDR1 SGHRS and CDR2 YFSETQ come from the germline V gene. CDR3 region: CASSLGLSYNEQFF.